The rows below give T cell receptor beta chains drawn from one sample of a study of shared clonotypes between healthy human individuals. The assay was immunoSEQ multiplex PCR, and TCRdb's table has in-frame clones only and misses some. The sample lists 190,000 or so clones, 65% to 80% occurring once. Sequencing was done on a sample of memory CD4+ T cells sorted from blood. These receptors were collected from a man between 25 and 39 years old in good health. Each CDR3 is given with its conserved first and last residue. D genes are given only for firm matches. Part of the rows lack a size; the others show once, few, many or a class for expanded clones.

j_call | d_call | cdr3_length | clone_size | v_call | cdr3_aa | cdr3_nt
TRBJ1-1 | . | 13 | . | TRBV7-8 | CASSLGGATEAFF | TGTGCCAGCAGCTTAGGGGGGGCCACTGAAGCTTTCTTT
TRBJ2-1 | . | 15 | once | TRBV4-2 | CASSQDLGGVNEQFF | TGTGCCAGCAGCCAAGATCTCGGGGGTGTCAATGAGCAGTTCTTC
TRBJ2-7 | TRBD1 | 21 | . | TRBV27 | CASSSSFTRDSRGRGDYEQYF | TGTGCCAGCAGTTCGTCCTTCACCCGGGACAGCCGAGGAAGGGGTGACTACGAGCAGTACTTC
TRBJ2-2 | . | 13 | . | TRBV18 | CASSSAGTGELFF | TGTGCCAGCTCTTCCGCGGGGACCGGGGAGCTGTTTTTT
TRBJ2-2 | . | 11 | once | TRBV25-1 | CASRHTGELFF | TGTGCCAGCCGGCACACCGGGGAGCTGTTTTTT
TRBJ2-1 | . | 13 | . | TRBV14 | CASSQIFWAEQFF | TGTGCCAGCAGCCAAATTTTTTGGGCTGAGCAGTTCTTC
TRBJ2-5 | . | 14 | once | TRBV7-6 | CASSLQWSQETQYF | TGTGCCAGCAGCTTACAGTGGAGCCAAGAGACCCAGTACTTC
TRBJ2-7 | . | 16 | . | TRBV7-2 | CASSLDITVGSYEQYF | TGTGCCAGCAGCTTAGACATCACCGTGGGGTCCTACGAGCAGTACTTC
TRBJ2-1 | . | 13 | few | TRBV4-2 | CASSQDVIPGQFF | TGTGCCAGCAGCCAAGATGTCATCCCCGGCCAGTTCTTC
TRBJ1-1 | . | 13 | . | TRBV6-1 | CASKKTETNEAFF | TGTGCCAGCAAGAAGACAGAAACCAATGAAGCTTTCTTT
TRBJ2-1 | TRBD2 | 15 | many | TRBV9 | CASSVSGRGRNEQFF | TGTGCCAGCAGCGTCAGCGGGAGGGGGAGGAATGAGCAGTTCTTC
TRBJ2-5 | TRBD2 | 14 | . | TRBV7-6 | CASSLAAGGETQYF | TGTGCCAGCAGCTTAGCCGCGGGGGGAGAGACCCAGTACTTC
TRBJ2-7 | . | 14 | . | TRBV10-3 | CAISEVVLGYEQYF | TGTGCCATCAGTGAAGTAGTCTTGGGCTACGAGCAGTACTTC
TRBJ2-3 | . | 14 | . | TRBV28 | CASSFQSRQDTQYF | TGTGCCAGCAGTTTCCAATCGCGGCAGGATACGCAGTATTTT
TRBJ2-5 | . | 15 | . | TRBV7-8 | CASSPLQGSGETQYF | TGTGCCAGCAGCCCCCTCCAGGGGTCGGGAGAGACCCAGTACTTC
TRBJ1-2 | . | 11 | many | TRBV2 | CASRVDSVRTF | TGTGCCAGCAGGGTGGACTCCGTCAGGACCTTC
TRBJ2-7 | TRBD2 | 13 | . | TRBV7-2 | CASSRWTSYEQYF | TGTGCCAGCAGCCGCTGGACTAGCTACGAGCAGTACTTC
TRBJ2-7 | TRBD2 | 14 | . | TRBV28 | CASSLSTSGYEQYF | TGTGCCAGCAGTTTATCGACTAGCGGCTACGAGCAGTACTTC
TRBJ2-1 | TRBD2 | 16 | . | TRBV5-1 | CASSLAASGRNNEQFF | TGCGCCAGCAGCTTGGCGGCTAGCGGGAGGAACAATGAGCAGTTCTTC
TRBJ2-7 | . | 15 | once | TRBV11-3 | CASSLVVPGSYEQYF | TGTGCCAGCAGCTTGGTCGTCCCCGGCTCCTACGAGCAGTACTTC
TRBJ2-4 | TRBD1 | 15 | few | TRBV29-1 | CSVARGPGAKNIQYF | TGCAGCGTCGCCAGGGGGCCGGGGGCCAAAAACATTCAGTACTTC
TRBJ2-5 | . | 15 | . | TRBV10-3 | CAIRSYQDRQETQYF | TGTGCCATCAGGTCCTATCAAGACAGGCAAGAGACCCAGTACTTC
TRBJ2-3 | . | 13 | . | TRBV9 | CASSVEGRRTQYF | TGTGCCAGCAGCGTAGAAGGGAGACGGACGCAGTATTTT
TRBJ2-2 | TRBD2 | 18 | . | TRBV5-1 | CASRRRLADRPNTGELFF | TGCGCCAGCCGGCGTAGACTAGCGGACCGACCAAACACCGGGGAGCTGTTTTTT
TRBJ1-5 | TRBD1 | 15 | . | TRBV6-1 | CASSDGQGVGQPQHF | TGTGCCAGCAGTGACGGACAGGGGGTAGGACAGCCCCAGCATTTT
TRBJ1-1 | . | 13 | . | TRBV7-9 | CASSPEMNTEAFF | TGTGCCAGCAGCCCAGAAATGAACACTGAAGCTTTCTTT
TRBJ2-3 | . | 15 | many | TRBV5-1 | CASSLEQGNTDTQYF | TGCGCCAGCAGCTTGGAGCAGGGAAACACAGATACGCAGTATTTT
TRBJ1-1 | . | 14 | . | TRBV9 | CASSVAMANTEAFF | TGTGCCAGCAGCGTAGCTATGGCGAACACTGAAGCTTTCTTT
TRBJ2-2 | TRBD1 | 15 | . | TRBV19 | CASSWDRVDTGELFF | TGTGCCAGTTCCTGGGACAGGGTCGACACCGGGGAGCTGTTTTTT
TRBJ2-7 | . | 13 | few | TRBV4-1 | CASSPINDYEQYF | TGCGCCAGCAGCCCCATCAACGACTACGAGCAGTACTTC
TRBJ2-1 | . | 11 | . | TRBV5-1 | CASSFGPEQFF | TGCGCCAGCAGCTTCGGGCCTGAGCAGTTCTTC
TRBJ2-3 | . | 14 | . | TRBV5-4 | CASSLPGFTDTQYF | TGTGCCAGCAGCTTGCCAGGCTTCACAGATACGCAGTATTTT
TRBJ1-4 | TRBD1 | 14 | . | TRBV5-1 | CASSKGGQNEKLFF | TGCGCCAGCAGCAAAGGGGGACAGAATGAAAAACTGTTTTTT
TRBJ2-5 | . | 17 | . | TRBV21-1 | CASSRDLRDRGLETQYF | TGTGCCAGCAGCAGGGATTTACGGGACAGGGGGTTAGAGACCCAGTACTTC
TRBJ2-3 | . | 14 | . | TRBV4-2 | CASSPRGRTDTQYF | TGTGCCAGCAGCCCCAGGGGACGCACAGATACGCAGTATTTT
TRBJ1-5 | . | 14 | . | TRBV19 | CASGLQGSNQPQHF | TGTGCCAGTGGTCTACAGGGTAGCAATCAGCCCCAGCATTTT
TRBJ2-5 | . | 15 | once | TRBV11-2 | CASSLALGTQETQYF | TGTGCCAGCAGCTTAGCTCTTGGCACGCAGGAGACCCAGTACTTC
TRBJ2-1 | TRBD2 | 14 | . | TRBV7-2 | CASSSRLAAPEQFF | TGTGCCAGCAGCTCCCGACTAGCGGCGCCTGAGCAGTTCTTC
TRBJ2-7 | . | 12 | few | TRBV7-8 | CASSLNLYEQYF | TGTGCCAGCAGCCTGAACCTCTACGAGCAGTACTTC